The 3 T cell receptor beta chains in this list originate from one sample, sequenced in a study of cytomegalovirus exposure and HLA in healthy donors. The PCR made use of 60 Vbeta and 13 Jbeta primers. TCRdb's copy holds only in-frame clones and misses some; the assay was immunoSEQ multiplex PCR. This table has 130,000 or so clones, around three fifths appearing once. Sequencing used PBMCs. Every receptor here comes from a woman aged 40 to 50 in good health and CMV-seropositive.

This sequence joins TRBV10-3 and TRBJ2-3, with 12 bases that match TRBD1. The junction had 12 bases not matched to a gene; V was cut back by 4 bases and J by 1 base. The CDR3 extends over 19 amino acids. Germline CDR1 ENHRY, CDR2 SYGVKD. Here the CDR3 DNA reads TGTGCCATCAGTGTACCAGGGGGGACAGGGGGCGGGCGCACAGATACGCAGTATTTT. It yields the protein CAISVPGGTGGGRTDTQYF.

This clone came up a few times. The V gene is TRBV7-9, the J gene TRBJ1-4; no definite D call. The germline V gene encodes CDR1 SEHNR and CDR2 FQNEAQ (reference sequence). V lost 1 base and J lost 9, with 6 bases in between. This CDR3 is 12 amino acids long. CDR3 sequence: CASSLGGQKLFF. CDR3 nucleotide sequence: TGTGCCAGCAGCTTAGGAGGGCAAAAACTGTTTTTT.

This clone showed up just a few times. The genes are TRBV5-1 and TRBJ2-3; no clear D gene. The CDR3 sequence is 15 residues long. Germline CDR1 SGHRS, CDR2 YFSETQ. Between the trimmed V and J ends, which lost 1 base and 4 bases, there was a span of 13 bases. The CDR3 protein is CASSLTGGSPDTQYF. For the CDR3, the DNA is TGCGCCAGCAGCTTGACCGGCGGTTCCCCAGATACGCAGTATTTT. The complete variable domain, with remaining parts taken from reference TRBV5-1 and TRBJ2-3, reads KAGVTQTPRYLIKTRGQQVTLSCSPISGHRSVSWYQQTPGQGLQFLFEYFSETQRNKGNFPGRFSGRQFSNSRSEMNVSTLELGDSALYLCASSLTGGSPDTQYFGPGTRLTVL.